The 18 T cell receptor beta chains below come from one sample, sequenced in a study of PD-L1 blockade in urothelial cancer. Indicated time point: pretreatment peripheral blood. TCRdb's table, derived via immunoSEQ multiplex PCR, lists solely in-frame clones and lacks some. The data hold about 45,000 clones, with about 88% observed a single time. The sequenced sample was PBMCs, obtained around atezolizumab (anti-PD-L1) treatment. These receptors all come from a donor over 35 with urothelial cancer.

The V gene is TRBV28, the J gene TRBJ2-7, with 9 bases identical to TRBD2. J was trimmed by 7 bases and V by 3 bases; bases with no gene match: 13. The CDR3 is 16 amino acids. Germline V CDR1 and CDR2: MDHEN, SYDVKM. Written as DNA, the CDR3 is TGTGCCAGCAGTTTCCCCTCGAGGGGCGGGAGGGGGGAGCAGTACTTC. It yields the protein CASSFPSRGGRGEQYF.

Turning to this clone: Other DNA sequences in this specimen translate into the identical CDR3. The chain is built from TRBV2 and TRBJ2-7; TRBD1 matches at 8 bases. V gave up 6 bases and J gave up 5 bases; unmatched junction bases: 3. The CDR3 has 12 amino acids. From germline, CDR1 is SNHLY and CDR2 FYNNEI. CDR3 residues: CASSGTGDEQYF. The CDR3 bases are TGTGCCAGCAGCGGGACAGGAGACGAGCAGTACTTC.

This CDR3 is CASSLFGGRWDTQYF. For the CDR3, the DNA is TGCGCCAGCAGCTTGTTTGGGGGCCGATGGGATACGCAGTATTTT. The V and J genes are TRBV5-1 and TRBJ2-3, with D perhaps TRBD1 (6 bases). In germline, CDR1 is SGHRS, CDR2 YFSETQ. This CDR3 region has 15 residues. Trimming removed 1 base at V and 6 bases at J, with 15 bases between.

The V gene is TRBV18, the J gene TRBJ2-1; 11 bases line up with TRBD2. Trimming at V came to 5 bases and at J to 2 bases, leaving 8 bases not matched to a gene. Germline V CDR1 and CDR2: KGHSH, LQKENI. The CDR3 runs 17 residues. The CDR3: CASSSTSGSNAYNEQFF. The CDR3 nucleotides read TGTGCCAGCTCATCCACTAGCGGGAGTAACGCCTACAATGAGCAGTTCTTC.

The chain has TRBV7-9 and TRBJ1-2; 7 nucleotides match TRBD1. Germline V gene data show CDR1 as SEHNR and CDR2 as FQNEAQ (reference sequence). V trimming: 5 bases; J trimming: 6 bases; junction bases outside the gene matches: 9. The CDR3 is made up of 14 amino acids. Here the CDR3 DNA reads TGTGCCAGCAGCACGAGGGGACAGACCCATGGCTACACCTTC. It encodes CASSTRGQTHGYTF.

J is TRBJ1-3 and V is TRBV7-3, with a tentative D call TRBD1 (6 bases). V was trimmed by 5 bases and J by 2 bases, leaving 10 bases between them. Germline CDR1 and CDR2: SGHTA and FQGTGA. The CDR3 consists of 14 residues. CDR3 loop: CASSPTGTGNTIYF. DNA for the CDR3: TGTGCCAGCAGCCCCACAGGGACTGGAAACACCATATATTTT. Filled out from reference TRBV7-3 and TRBJ1-3, the complete variable domain reads GAGVSQTPSNKVTEKGKYVELRCDPISGHTALYWYRQSLGQGPEFLIYFQGTGAADDSGLPNDRFFAVRPEGSVSTLKIQRTERGDSAVYLCASSPTGTGNTIYFGEGSWLTVV.

This sequence joins TRBV11-2 and TRBJ2-5; TRBD2 agrees at 8 bases. The V and J ends lost 4 bases and 3 bases, in that order; junction bases with no gene match: 7. The CDR3 runs to 15 residues. Germline CDR1 is SGHAT and CDR2 is FQNNGV. CDR3 sequence: CASSSAGAGEETQYF. The CDR3 coding sequence is TGTGCCAGCAGCTCCGCCGGAGCGGGGGAAGAGACCCAGTACTTC.

This clone was seen only a few times. The chain joins TRBV4-2 to TRBJ1-5, with 7 positions matching TRBD1. The CDR3 is made up of 16 amino acids. The junction had 8 bases not matched to a gene; V was cut back by 1 base and J by 5 bases. In germline, CDR1 is LGHNA, CDR2 YNFKEQ. CDR3 sequence: CASSQGQGGRDQPQHF. The CDR3 bases are TGTGCCAGCAGCCAAGGTCAGGGGGGTAGGGATCAGCCCCAGCATTTT.

The J gene is TRBJ2-1, the V gene TRBV11-3; 10 nucleotides align to TRBD2. CDR3 length equals 14 residues. Unmatched junction bases numbered 4, after V lost 10 bases and J lost 1 base. The germline gives CDR1 SGHNT, CDR2 YENEEA. The CDR3 region is CATTSGRSYNEQFF. The CDR3 nucleotides are TGTGCCACGACTAGCGGGCGGTCCTACAATGAGCAGTTCTTC.

CDR3 sequence: CASSQDRSSGASGANVLTF. For the CDR3, the DNA is TGCGCCAGCAGCCAAGATAGGTCTAGCGGGGCCTCTGGGGCCAACGTCCTGACTTTC. The V gene is TRBV4-1, the J gene TRBJ2-6, with 9 bases lining up with TRBD2. V lost 0 bases, J lost 0 bases, and 6 bases stayed unmatched. CDR3 length: 19 amino acids. Germline CDR1 and CDR2: MGHRA and YSYEKL.

The V gene is TRBV11-3, the J gene TRBJ2-3, with TRBD1 matching over 8 bases. The germline V gene has CDR1 SGHNT and CDR2 YENEEA. The CDR3 is made up of 15 amino acids. Germline trimming cut 2 bases from V and 3 bases from J; bases unmatched to any gene: 4. The CDR3: CASSLPTGVTDTQYF. DNA of the CDR3: TGTGCCAGCAGCTTACCGACAGGGGTGACAGATACGCAGTATTTT.

This chain joins TRBV5-8 and TRBJ2-7, with 8 bases aligning to TRBD2. The CDR3 covers 17 residues. Germline-derived CDR1 and CDR2 are SGHTS and YDEGEE. Trimming at V came to 0 bases and at J to 3 bases, leaving 11 bases not matched to a gene. CDR3 in DNA: TGTGCCAGCAGCTTGGCCCTGACGAGCGGGAGTTTCTACGAGCAGTACTTC. Its protein product is CASSLALTSGSFYEQYF.

V is TRBV5-6 and J is TRBJ1-1; tentative D call: TRBD1 (5 bases). The CDR3 consists of 13 residues. Germline CDR1 SGHDT, CDR2 YYEEEE. V was pared by 0 bases and J by 10 bases, with 13 bases between. The chain's CDR3 is CASSLGGLLAAFF. CDR3 DNA: TGTGCCAGCAGCTTGGGGGGACTTCTGGCAGCTTTCTTT.

The chain recombines TRBV6-1 with TRBJ1-1; D perhaps matches TRBD1 (5 bases). Germline V gives CDR1 MNHNS, CDR2 SASEGT. This CDR3 has 14 residues. Trimming stripped 3 bases from V and 5 bases from J, with 13 bases between. The CDR3 protein is CASSDLSGGTEAFF. For the CDR3, the DNA is TGTGCCAGCAGTGACCTCAGCGGGGGGACTGAAGCTTTCTTT.

The chain joins TRBV6-5 to TRBJ2-7; 10 bases map to TRBD2. The V and J ends lost 6 bases and 2 bases, in that order; junction bases with no gene match: 7. In germline, CDR1 is MNHEY, CDR2 SVGAGI. The CDR3 contains 15 residues. The CDR3 nucleotides read TGTGCCAGCAGGGTAGCGGGGGGCGGCCCCTACGAGCAGTACTTC. It codes for CASRVAGGGPYEQYF.

J is TRBJ1-1 and V is TRBV18; TRBD1 might be the D (6 bases). Between the trimmed V and J ends, which lost 0 bases and 0 bases, there was a span of 11 bases. This CDR3 is built from 16 residues. The germline V gene has CDR1 KGHSH and CDR2 LQKENI. The DNA of the CDR3 is TGTGCCAGCTCACCACCGGGGACATTTTTGAACACTGAAGCTTTCTTT. Encoded protein: CASSPPGTFLNTEAFF.

The chain uses TRBV5-6 and TRBJ2-5; 7 bases are a match to TRBD2. The CDR3 has 13 residues. V gave up 6 bases and J gave up 6 bases; unmatched junction bases: 8. Germline V gives CDR1 SGHDT, CDR2 YYEEEE. The CDR3 DNA sequence: TGTGCCAGCATGTGGGGGGGTGAGAAGACCCAGTACTTC. Translating gives CASMWGGEKTQYF.

The J gene is TRBJ2-2, the V gene TRBV7-9; 7 bases agree with TRBD2. CDR3 length equals 15 residues. After removal of 3 bases from V and 6 bases from J, the junction contained 7 bases not matched to a gene. Germline CDR1 reads SEHNR; CDR2 reads FQNEAQ (reference sequence). CDR3 sequence (DNA): TGTGCCAGCAGCTTGTTGGGAGGGGCGGCCGGGGAGCTGTTTTTT. Protein product: CASSLLGGAAGELFF.